The 6 T cell receptor beta chains in this list originate from one sample, sequenced in a study of tissue T cells after allogeneic stem cell transplantation. Sequenced by immunoSEQ multiplex PCR; TCRdb stores in-frame clones only, minus some. The table records roughly 8,200 clones, nearly 45% of them present only once. Time point here: mouse harvest day 7 after allogeneic transplant. Tail vein injection delivered 10^7 T-cell-depleted bone marrow cells and 10^6 splenic CD5+ T cells. Input material: skin. These receptors were collected from a female BALB/c mouse given C57BL/6 T cells with graft-versus-host disease after an allogeneic hematopoietic cell transplant.

A few counts support this clone. Any gene name here is a mouse gene name. The read comes to an end 1 residue before the CDR3 does, leaving the germline J gene to fill in the end. The chain uses TRBV16 and TRBJ1-4; D gene unclear. Per the germline V gene, CDR1 is SGHSA and CDR2 is FRNQAP. V was cut by 0 bases and J by 4 bases, with 3 bases left in between. The CDR3 is 13 residues long. Incomplete CDR3 DNA: TGTGCAAGCAGCTTAGATTTCAACGAAAGATTATTT. Its protein product is CASSLDFNERLF. The full-length CDR3 reads as CASSLDFNERLFF.

A note on this clone: The gene names given are mouse names. The sequenced fragment ends 1 residue before the CDR3 boundary, so the rest is inferred from the germline J gene. This chain joins TRBV23 and TRBJ2-4; the table assigns TRBD2, which was not confirmed against the DNA. Germline V CDR1 and CDR2: KGHTA, FQNQQP. The CDR3 covers 13 residues. The CDR3 reads CSSILGSQNTLYF. The covered CDR3 bases are TGCTCCAGCATCCTGGGTAGTCAAAACACCTTGTAC. Complete variable domain (other parts from reference TRBV23 and TRBJ2-4): DAAVTQKPRYLIKMKGQEAEMKCIPEKGHTAVFWYQQKQSKELKFLIYFQNQQPLDQIDMVKERFSAVCPSSSLCSLGIRTCEAEDSALYLCSSILGSQNTLYFGAGTRLSVL.

For this clone: Gene labels here are mouse ones. From the germline J gene comes the end of the CDR3, since the read stops 1 residue before it. The V gene is TRBV26, the J gene TRBJ1-6, with D maybe TRBD1 (5 bases). Being an ORF, TRBJ1-6 has a function that is uncertain. Germline CDR1 reads KGHPV; CDR2 reads FQNQEV (reference sequence). Trimming removed 4 bases at V and 8 bases at J, with 9 bases between. The CDR3 totals 13 residues. The covered CDR3 bases are TGTGCCAGCAGTCCGAGGGGCCATTCGCCCCTCTAC. The encoded protein is CASSPRGHSPLY. The entire CDR3 protein reads CASSPRGHSPLYF.

A word on this clone: Gene labels here are mouse ones. The CDR3 end lies 1 residue beyond the end of the read and is filled in from the germline J gene. This chain joins TRBV13-2 and TRBJ1-3; D uncertain. V was pared by 7 bases and J by 1 base, with 3 bases between. The germline gives CDR1 NNHNN, CDR2 SYGAGS (reference sequence). The CDR3 runs to 11 residues. The sequenced CDR3 bases are TGTGCCAGCAGATCTGGAAATACGCTCTAT. Protein: CASRSGNTLY. The full CDR3 protein reads CASRSGNTLYF.

For this clone: Mouse germline and gene names are used. The CDR3 goes on 1 residue after the read ends, and that part is filled in from the germline J gene. The chain has TRBV14 and TRBJ1-4, with 7 bases lining up with TRBD1. Germline CDR1 SGHDT, CDR2 FRDEAV. J gave up 3 bases and V 5 bases, and 4 bases lay outside the gene matches. The CDR3 covers 14 residues. The DNA read from the CDR3 is TGTGCCAGCAGCGACAGGGTAGCCAACGAAAGATTATTT. Encoded protein: CASSDRVANERLF. The full CDR3 reads CASSDRVANERLFF. The whole variable domain, remainder taken from reference TRBV14 and TRBJ1-4, is EAGVTQSPRYAVLQEGQAVSFWCDPISGHDTLYWYQQPRDQGPQLLVYFRDEAVIDNSQLPSDRFSAVRPKGTNSTLKIQSAKQGDTATYLCASSDRVANERLFFGHGTKLSVL.

As regards this clone: Gene names follow the mouse nomenclature. The read finishes 1 residue shy of the CDR3 end, and the germline J gene is used to complete it. The sample has other DNA sequences that encode this CDR3 too. J is TRBJ1-3 and V is TRBV26, with a tentative D call TRBD1 (5 bases). CDR1 KGHPV and CDR2 FQNQEV come from the germline V gene (reference sequence). This CDR3 spans 14 amino acids. Trimming left V 2 bases short and J 2 bases short, with 7 bases between. CDR3 sequence reads: CASSLAGPGNTLYF. CDR3 DNA, as far as it was read: TGTGCCAGCAGTCTGGCGGGGCCTGGAAATACGCTCTAT. The full variable domain, completed using reference TRBV26 and TRBJ1-3, is NSKVIQTPRYLVKGQGQKAKMRCIPEKGHPVVFWYQQNKNNEFKFLINFQNQEVLQQIDMTEKRFSAECPSNSPCSLEIQSSEAGDSALYLCASSLAGPGNTLYFGEGSRLIVV.